This T cell receptor beta chain was obtained from a study of T cells in Graves' hyperthyroidism and ophthalmopathy. Study-wide findings and caveats: Most clonotypes expanded in thyroid above 0.001 were likewise present in blood.

It was uncontrolled infection, other autoimmune disease, pregnancy or lactation that excluded patients. The germline V gene has CDR1 DFQATT and CDR2 SNEGSKA (reference sequence). With 0 bases removed from V and 8 bases from J, the gap between germline ends came to 16 bases. This CDR3 spans 14 amino acids. From RNA transcripts, TCR beta CDR3 regions were amplified. First-round RT-PCR with HTBI primers amplified the TCR CDR3 region. One entry per CDR3 protein, called by TCRdb with MiXCR from the multiplex PCR reads. Of 250,000 to 350,000 distinct CDR3 sequences listed, about 17% were seen once; the top ten hold around 58%. Comment on this clonotype: Its specificity is unknown.

V and J are TRBV20-1 and TRBJ1-2; tentatively, D is TRBD1 (6 bases). The sequence was collected from a woman aged 55-70 years with Graves' ophthalmopathy. The source material was blood. The chain's CDR3 is CSARDQQGWVGYTF. CDR3 nucleotides: TGCAGTGCTAGAGACCAGCAGGGGTGGGTCGGCTACACCTTC.